These T cell receptor beta chains were read from a single sample in a study of Graves' ophthalmopathy and Graves' hyperthyroidism. TCRdb processed the multiplex PCR reads anew with MiXCR; each CDR3 protein has one entry. The sample lists about 740,000 distinct CDR3 sequences; roughly 41% were seen once. What was sequenced was peripheral blood. Receptors originate from an adult man with Graves' ophthalmopathy. Each CDR3 is given with its conserved first and last residue. D genes are given only for firm matches. Not all rows give a size; the values are once, few, many and, for expanded clones, a class.

V: TRBV25-1
size: few
J: TRBJ2-6
D: TRBD1
CDR3: CASSSLGQGSPGANVLTF
DNA: TGTGCCAGCAGTTCTCTGGGACAGGGTAGTCCTGGGGCCAACGTCCTGACTTTC

V: TRBV7-9
size: many
J: TRBJ2-7
D: TRBD1
CDR3: CASSLAGTGAYEQYF
DNA: TGCGCCAGCAGCCTAGCCGGGACAGGGGCCTACGAGCAGTACTTC

V: TRBV20-1
size: NA
J: TRBJ2-7
D: NA
CDR3: CSASSEPGMSSYEQYF
DNA: TGCAGTGCTAGCTCTGAACCGGGAATGAGCTCCTACGAGCAGTACTTC

V: TRBV7-2
size: few
J: TRBJ1-3
D: TRBD1
CDR3: CASSLRQGGSGNTIYF
DNA: TGTGCCAGCAGCCTAAGACAGGGGGGCTCTGGAAACACCATATATTTT

V: TRBV7-2
size: NA
J: TRBJ2-7
D: NA
CDR3: CASSSHRAKSSYEQYF
DNA: TGTGCCAGCAGCTCACACCGGGCTAAAAGCTCCTACGAGCAGTACTTC

V: TRBV7-9
size: NA
J: TRBJ2-5
D: TRBD1
CDR3: CASSIRDRQETQYF
DNA: TGTGCCAGCAGCATCAGGGACAGGCAAGAGACCCAGTACTTC

V: TRBV9
size: NA
J: TRBJ2-1
D: NA
CDR3: CASSLDAGGPQFF
DNA: TGCGCCAGCAGCTTGGACGCCGGGGGCCCACAGTTCTTC

V: TRBV10-3
size: NA
J: TRBJ1-6
D: NA
CDR3: CASSKGWDSPLHF
DNA: TGTGCCAGCAGTAAGGGGTGGGATTCACCCCTCCACTTT

V: TRBV20-1
size: NA
J: TRBJ1-1
D: NA
CDR3: CSARGELEAFF
DNA: TGCAGTGCTAGAGGGGAACTTGAAGCTTTCTTT

V: TRBV7-2
size: few
J: TRBJ2-5
D: NA
CDR3: CASSLVWRRSQETQYF
DNA: TGTGCCAGCAGCTTAGTTTGGCGACGCAGCCAAGAGACCCAGTACTTC

V: TRBV29-1
size: NA
J: TRBJ2-5
D: TRBD2
CDR3: CSTFGLGQETQYF
DNA: TGCAGCACCTTCGGACTAGGCCAAGAGACCCAGTACTTC

V: TRBV9
size: many
J: TRBJ2-6
D: NA
CDR3: CASSVPGTGANVLTF
DNA: TGTGCCAGCAGCGTACCAGGGACTGGGGCCAACGTCCTGACTTTC

V: TRBV25-1
size: NA
J: TRBJ2-2
D: NA
CDR3: CASSARPRVDGELFF
DNA: TGTGCCAGCAGTGCTAGACCCAGGGTTGACGGGGAGCTGTTTTTT

V: TRBV25-1
size: few
J: TRBJ2-2
D: NA
CDR3: CASSYSTKTKGELFF
DNA: TGTGCCAGCAGTTACTCGACTAAGACGAAGGGGGAGCTGTTTTTT

V: TRBV7-9
size: few
J: TRBJ2-2
D: NA
CDR3: CASSTGTTNTGELFF
DNA: TGTGCCAGCAGCACCGGGACCACGAACACCGGGGAGCTGTTTTTT

V: TRBV19
size: few
J: TRBJ2-5
D: NA
CDR3: CASSMYGSDQETQYF
DNA: TGTGCCAGTAGTATGTACGGGAGCGACCAAGAGACCCAGTACTTC

V: TRBV29-1
size: many
J: TRBJ2-7
D: NA
CDR3: CSVVASATYEQYF
DNA: TGCAGCGTTGTCGCTAGCGCTACTTACGAGCAGTACTTC

V: TRBV20-1
size: few
J: TRBJ1-2
D: TRBD1
CDR3: CSRDSPFYGYTF
DNA: TGCAGTCGGGACAGCCCATTCTATGGCTACACCTTC

V: TRBV7-9
size: NA
J: TRBJ1-3
D: TRBD1
CDR3: CASSLGTGLSFRNTIYF
DNA: TGTGCCAGCAGCTTAGGGACAGGACTTTCATTCAGAAACACCATATATTTT

V: TRBV7-9
size: NA
J: TRBJ2-7
D: NA
CDR3: CASSTMGAPGFYEQYF
DNA: TGTGCCAGCAGCACCATGGGGGCTCCCGGCTTTTACGAGCAGTACTTC

V: TRBV20-1
size: NA
J: TRBJ2-7
D: TRBD2
CDR3: CSASGSSGGDAYEQYF
DNA: TGCAGTGCTAGTGGCAGTAGCGGGGGAGATGCCTACGAGCAGTACTTC

V: TRBV7-9
size: few
J: TRBJ2-5
D: TRBD1
CDR3: CASSLVGLQGETQYF
DNA: TGTGCCAGCAGCTTAGTGGGGTTACAGGGGGAGACCCAGTACTTC

V: TRBV25-1
size: NA
J: TRBJ1-2
D: TRBD1
CDR3: CASSASEGANYGYTF
DNA: TGTGCCAGCAGTGCTAGTGAGGGGGCAAACTATGGCTACACCTTC

V: TRBV12-3/TRBV12-4
size: NA
J: TRBJ1-1
D: TRBD1
CDR3: CAGSSRPDRGGEAFF
DNA: TGTGCCGGCAGTTCCAGGCCGGACAGGGGTGGTGAAGCTTTCTTT

V: TRBV20-1
size: few
J: TRBJ1-1
D: NA
CDR3: CSAREGYTEAFF
DNA: TGCAGTGCTAGAGAAGGGTACACTGAAGCTTTCTTT

V: TRBV15
size: NA
J: TRBJ2-7
D: TRBD1
CDR3: CATSTGTGVSEQYF
DNA: TGTGCCACCAGCACCGGGACAGGGGTGTCCGAGCAGTACTTC